The sample holds a few counts of the clone carrying this T cell receptor beta chain. The antigen is unknown. This sample was included in a study of identical twins. Broader study findings: Weaker excess twin sharing was observed in beta out-of-frame sequences. Models underestimated out-of-frame TCR alpha sharing in monozygotic twins.

TCRdb reanalysed the 5' RACE reads using MiXCR and keeps one entry per CDR3 protein. The sample has 1.5 million to 2 million distinct CDR3 sequences, roughly a third seen once. Only healthy Caucasians were enrolled as donors. Trimming took 0 bases from V and 2 from J, leaving 8 bases between them. Germline values: CDR1 KGHSY, CDR2 FQNENV. The CDR3 sequence is 14 residues long. Sequenced sample: cord blood. This rearrangement joins TRBV16 to TRBJ2-7; no firm D call. The clonotype was recovered from a newborn girl in good health. The CDR3, as DNA: TGTGCCAGCAGCCAATCTAGGGTCACCTACGAGCAGTACTTC. Translating it yields CASSQSRVTYEQYF.